A single T cell receptor beta chain is shown here with its context. Germline CDR1 SGHAT, CDR2 FQNNGV. The CDR3 has 15 amino acids. Trimming stripped 1 base from V and 3 bases from J, with 13 bases between. The source of the sample is a study of blood T cell repertoires in COVID-19. Study as a whole: Acute-phase and convalescent COVID-19 samples originated in the United States, Italy and Spain.

The protocol was immunoSEQ multiplex PCR, while the TCRdb copy is restricted to in-frame clones and leaves out a portion. This sample has approximately 100,000 clones, with 60% to 80% found just once. The chain uses TRBV11-2 and TRBJ2-7; tentative D call: TRBD2 (5 bases). The source is a human donor with acute or convalescent COVID-19. The donor label of this sample is uncertain. Material for sequencing was peripheral blood. The CDR3 is CASSLVGGFGYEQYF. CDR3 in DNA: TGTGCCAGCAGCTTAGTTGGCGGGTTCGGCTACGAGCAGTACTTC.